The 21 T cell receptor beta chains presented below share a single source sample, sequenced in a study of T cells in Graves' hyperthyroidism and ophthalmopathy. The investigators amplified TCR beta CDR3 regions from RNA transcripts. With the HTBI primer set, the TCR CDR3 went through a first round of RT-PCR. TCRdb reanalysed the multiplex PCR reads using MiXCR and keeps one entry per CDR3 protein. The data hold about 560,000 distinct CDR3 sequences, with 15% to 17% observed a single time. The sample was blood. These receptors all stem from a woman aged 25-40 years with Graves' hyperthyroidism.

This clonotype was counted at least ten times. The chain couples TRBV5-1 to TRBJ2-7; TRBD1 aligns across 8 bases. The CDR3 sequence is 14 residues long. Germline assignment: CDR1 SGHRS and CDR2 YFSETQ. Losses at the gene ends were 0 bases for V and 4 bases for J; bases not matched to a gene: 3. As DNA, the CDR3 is TGCGCCAGCAGCTTGGACAGGGGGTTGTACGAGCAGTACTTC. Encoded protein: CASSLDRGLYEQYF.

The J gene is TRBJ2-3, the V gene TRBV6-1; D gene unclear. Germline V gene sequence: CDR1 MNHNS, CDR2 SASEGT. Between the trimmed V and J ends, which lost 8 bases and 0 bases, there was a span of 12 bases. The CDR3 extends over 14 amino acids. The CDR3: CASFRLSSTDTQYF. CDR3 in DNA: TGTGCCAGCTTCAGGTTGTCTAGCACAGATACGCAGTATTTT.

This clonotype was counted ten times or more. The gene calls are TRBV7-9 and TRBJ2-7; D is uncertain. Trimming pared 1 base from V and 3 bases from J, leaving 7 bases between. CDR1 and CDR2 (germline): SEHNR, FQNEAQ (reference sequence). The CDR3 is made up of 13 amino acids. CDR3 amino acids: CASSLESHYEQYF. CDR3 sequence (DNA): TGTGCCAGCAGCTTAGAATCGCACTACGAGCAGTACTTC.

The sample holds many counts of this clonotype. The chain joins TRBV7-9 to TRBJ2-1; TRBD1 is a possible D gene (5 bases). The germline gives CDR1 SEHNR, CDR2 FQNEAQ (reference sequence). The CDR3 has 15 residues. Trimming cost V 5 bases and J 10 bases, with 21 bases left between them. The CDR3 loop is CASSVLEQGIWEQFF. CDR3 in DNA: TGTGCCAGCAGCGTCCTAGAGCAGGGAATCTGGGAGCAGTTCTTC.

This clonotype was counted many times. The chain's CDR3 is CASSRGLAGASGELFF. CDR3 bases: TGTGCCAGCAGCCGGGGACTAGCGGGAGCAAGCGGGGAGCTGTTTTTT. The chain uses TRBV7-8 and TRBJ2-2; 14 nucleotides align to TRBD2. The CDR3 sequence is 16 residues long. Germline-derived CDR1 and CDR2 are SGHVS and FQNEAQ. V lost 5 bases, J lost 7 bases, and 6 bases stayed unmatched.

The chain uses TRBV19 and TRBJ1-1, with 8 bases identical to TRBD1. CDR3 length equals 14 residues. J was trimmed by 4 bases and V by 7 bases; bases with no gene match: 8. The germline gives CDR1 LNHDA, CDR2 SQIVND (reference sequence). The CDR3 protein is CASNPTGVATEAFF. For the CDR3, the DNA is TGTGCCAGTAATCCGACAGGGGTGGCCACTGAAGCTTTCTTT.

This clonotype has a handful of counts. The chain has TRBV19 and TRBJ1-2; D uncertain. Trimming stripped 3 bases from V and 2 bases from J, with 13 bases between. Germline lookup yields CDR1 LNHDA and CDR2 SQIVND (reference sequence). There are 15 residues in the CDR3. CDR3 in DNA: TGTGCCAGTAGTATGACACCCAAAGGGAACTATGGCTACACCTTC. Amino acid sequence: CASSMTPKGNYGYTF. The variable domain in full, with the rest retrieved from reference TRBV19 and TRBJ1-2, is DGGITQSPKYLFRKEGQNVTLSCEQNLNHDAMYWYRQDPGQGLRLIYYSQIVNDFQKGDIAEGYSVSREKKESFPLTVTSAQKNPTAFYLCASSMTPKGNYGYTFGSGTRLTVV.

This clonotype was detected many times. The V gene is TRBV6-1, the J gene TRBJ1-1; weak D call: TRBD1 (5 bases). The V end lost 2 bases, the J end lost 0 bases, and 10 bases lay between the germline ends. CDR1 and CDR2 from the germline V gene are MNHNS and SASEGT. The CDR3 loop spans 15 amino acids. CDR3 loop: CASSENRQMNTEAFF. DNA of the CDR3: TGTGCCAGCAGTGAAAACCGACAGATGAACACTGAAGCTTTCTTT.

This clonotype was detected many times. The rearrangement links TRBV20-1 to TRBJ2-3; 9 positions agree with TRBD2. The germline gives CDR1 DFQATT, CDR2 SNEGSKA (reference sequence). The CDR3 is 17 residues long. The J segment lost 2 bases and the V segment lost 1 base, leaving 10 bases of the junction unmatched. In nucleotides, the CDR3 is TGCAGTGCTAGAGGGCTCTTCGGCGGGAGGGACACAGATACGCAGTATTTT. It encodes CSARGLFGGRDTDTQYF.

CDR3: CASSSQDPGLGGSPLHF. CDR3 in DNA: TGTGCCAGCTCATCACAGGATCCGGGTCTAGGAGGATCACCCCTCCACTTT. The chain is built from TRBV18 and TRBJ1-6; tentatively, D is TRBD1 (5 bases). From germline, CDR1 is KGHSH and CDR2 LQKENI. Trimming removed 5 bases at V and 10 bases at J, with 24 bases between. The CDR3 has 17 amino acids.

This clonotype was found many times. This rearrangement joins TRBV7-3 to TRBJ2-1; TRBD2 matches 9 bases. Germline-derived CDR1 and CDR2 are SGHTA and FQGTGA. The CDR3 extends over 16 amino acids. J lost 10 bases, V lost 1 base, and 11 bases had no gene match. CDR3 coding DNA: TGTGCCAGCAGCTTAAGGGGACTAGCAAATCACGTGGAGCAGTTCTTC. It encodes CASSLRGLANHVEQFF. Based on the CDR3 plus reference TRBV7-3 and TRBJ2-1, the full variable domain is GAGVSQTPSNKVTEKGKYVELRCDPISGHTALYWYRQSLGQGPEFLIYFQGTGAADDSGLPNDRFFAVRPEGSVSTLKIQRTERGDSAVYLCASSLRGLANHVEQFFGPGTRLTVL.

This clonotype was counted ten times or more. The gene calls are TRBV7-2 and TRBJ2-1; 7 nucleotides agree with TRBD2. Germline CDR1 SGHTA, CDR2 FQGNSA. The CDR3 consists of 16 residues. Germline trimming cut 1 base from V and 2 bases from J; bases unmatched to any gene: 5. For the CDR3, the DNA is TGTGCCAGCAGCTTAGGGACGGGGAGGGCCTACAATGAGCAGTTCTTC. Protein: CASSLGTGRAYNEQFF.

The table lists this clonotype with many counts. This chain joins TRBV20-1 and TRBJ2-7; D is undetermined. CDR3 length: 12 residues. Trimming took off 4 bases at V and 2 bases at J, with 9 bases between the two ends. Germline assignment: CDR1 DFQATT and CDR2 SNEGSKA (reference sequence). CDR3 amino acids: CSAMDGTYEQYF. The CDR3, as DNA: TGCAGTGCTATGGACGGCACCTACGAGCAGTACTTC.

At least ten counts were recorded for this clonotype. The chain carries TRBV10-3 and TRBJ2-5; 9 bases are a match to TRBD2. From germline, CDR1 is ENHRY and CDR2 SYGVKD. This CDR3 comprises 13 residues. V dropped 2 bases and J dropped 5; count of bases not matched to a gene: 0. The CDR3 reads CAISEGLAETQYF. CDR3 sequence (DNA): TGTGCCATCAGTGAGGGACTAGCGGAGACCCAGTACTTC.

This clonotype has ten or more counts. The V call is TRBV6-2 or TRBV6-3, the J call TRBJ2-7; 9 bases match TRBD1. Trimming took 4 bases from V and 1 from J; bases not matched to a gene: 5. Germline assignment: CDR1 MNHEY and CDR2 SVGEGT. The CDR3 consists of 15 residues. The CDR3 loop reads CASSSAGQGSYEQYF. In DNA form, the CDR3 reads TGTGCCAGCAGTTCGGCGGGACAGGGATCCTACGAGCAGTACTTC.

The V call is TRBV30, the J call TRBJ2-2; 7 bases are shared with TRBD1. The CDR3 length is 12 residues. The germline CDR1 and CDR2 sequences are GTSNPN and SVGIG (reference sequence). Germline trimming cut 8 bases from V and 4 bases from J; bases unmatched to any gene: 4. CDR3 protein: CAGAGGTGELFF. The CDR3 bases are TGTGCCGGAGCAGGGGGCACCGGGGAGCTGTTTTTT. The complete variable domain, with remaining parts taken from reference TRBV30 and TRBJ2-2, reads SQTIHQWPATLVQPVGSPLSLECTVEGTSNPNLYWYRQAAGRGLQLLFYSVGIGQISSEVPQNLSASRPQDRQFILSSKKLLLSDSGFYLCAGAGGTGELFFGEGSRLTVL.

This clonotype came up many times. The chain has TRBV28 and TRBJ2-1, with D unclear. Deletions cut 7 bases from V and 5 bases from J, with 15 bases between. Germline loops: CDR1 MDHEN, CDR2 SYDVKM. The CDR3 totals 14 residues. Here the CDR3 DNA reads TGTGCCAGCACCCAGGTCCAGGTTAACAATGAGCAGTTCTTC. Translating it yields CASTQVQVNNEQFF.

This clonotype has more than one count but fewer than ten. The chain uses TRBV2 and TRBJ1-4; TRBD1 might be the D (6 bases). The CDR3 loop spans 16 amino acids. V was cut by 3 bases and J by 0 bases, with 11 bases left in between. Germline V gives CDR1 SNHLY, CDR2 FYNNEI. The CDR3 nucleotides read TGTGCCAGCAGTGAGAGGACAGTTTCAACTAATGAAAAACTGTTTTTT. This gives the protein CASSERTVSTNEKLFF.

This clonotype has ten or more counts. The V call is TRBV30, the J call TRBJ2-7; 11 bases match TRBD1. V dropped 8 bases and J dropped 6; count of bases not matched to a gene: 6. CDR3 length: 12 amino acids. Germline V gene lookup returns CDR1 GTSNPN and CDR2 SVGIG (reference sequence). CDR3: CAIRTGGGEQYF. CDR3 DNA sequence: TGTGCCATCAGGACAGGGGGCGGCGAGCAGTACTTC. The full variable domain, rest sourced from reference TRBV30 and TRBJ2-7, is SQTIHQWPATLVQPVGSPLSLECTVEGTSNPNLYWYRQAAGRGLQLLFYSVGIGQISSEVPQNLSASRPQDRQFILSSKKLLLSDSGFYLCAIRTGGGEQYFGPGTRLTVT.

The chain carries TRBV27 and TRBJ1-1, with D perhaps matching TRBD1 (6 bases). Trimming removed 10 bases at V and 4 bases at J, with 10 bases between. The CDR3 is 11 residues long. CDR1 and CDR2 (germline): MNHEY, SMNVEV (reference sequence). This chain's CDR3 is CATLGGTEAFF. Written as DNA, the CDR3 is TGTGCCACCCTAGGGGGCACTGAAGCTTTCTTT.

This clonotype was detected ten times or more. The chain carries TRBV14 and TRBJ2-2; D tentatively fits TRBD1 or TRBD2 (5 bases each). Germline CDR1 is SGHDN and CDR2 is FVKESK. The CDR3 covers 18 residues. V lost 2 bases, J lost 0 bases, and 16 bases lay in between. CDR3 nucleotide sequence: TGTGCCAGCAGCCAACCCCCGGGACGGAGCTCGAACACCGGGGAGCTGTTTTTT. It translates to CASSQPPGRSSNTGELFF.